One sample yielded the 12 T cell receptor beta chains listed below, sequenced in a study of T cell clusters in autoimmune cytopenias. TRB rearrangements were amplified by touch-down multiplex PCR with mixed TRB-A/B primers. TCRdb reprocessed the multiplex PCR reads; each CDR3 protein has one entry and no DNA is given. The repertoire shows about 5,900 distinct CDR3 sequences; the top ten hold approximately 8%. Each sample's input was 200 to 300 ng genomic DNA, some 40,000 genome equivalents. The sample consisted of peripheral blood. These receptors originate from a human donor with an autoimmune cytopenia or autoimmune hepatitis (not recorded which).

Measured by frequency, this clonotype is medium-sized. V usage is TRBV6-5 and J usage is TRBJ1-2; without DNA, the TCRdb call of TRBD1 cannot be checked. The CDR3 has 15 amino acids. Germline lookup yields CDR1 MNHEY and CDR2 SVGAGI. The CDR3 reads CASSYHSGQIYGYTF.

This chain links TRBV5-1 with TRBJ2-3; TCRdb reports TRBD2, a call that lacks DNA to check it against. This CDR3 contains 15 residues. Germline CDR1 reads SGHRS; CDR2 reads YFSETQ. The CDR3 here is CASSDGLANTDTQYF.

Its frequency marks this clonotype as medium-sized. The rearrangement uses TRBV6-5 and TRBJ1-3. From germline, CDR1 is MNHEY and CDR2 SVGAGI. The CDR3 spans 15 residues. CDR3 loop: CASRGSDRSGNTIYF.

Frequency places this clonotype as medium-sized. The chain uses TRBV19 and TRBJ2-2; TCRdb returns TRBD1, unconfirmable since there is no DNA. CDR3 length: 16 residues. Germline assignment: CDR1 LNHDA and CDR2 SQIVND (reference sequence). CDR3 residues: CASPPKVPPVPGELFF.

According to its frequency, this clonotype is medium-sized. V is TRBV27 and J is TRBJ1-6; lacking DNA, the TRBD1 call made by TCRdb goes unchecked. This CDR3 region has 16 residues. Germline CDR1 and CDR2: MNHEY and SMNVEV (reference sequence). The CDR3 here is CASSSVISGFDSPLHF.

This clonotype is medium-sized by frequency. The chain joins TRBV6-2 or TRBV6-3 to TRBJ2-7; TCRdb reports TRBD1, a call that lacks DNA to check it against. The V gene's germline CDR1 is MNHEY and CDR2 SVGEGT. The CDR3 has 15 residues. This CDR3 is CASSLGTGAAYEQYF.

In terms of frequency, this clonotype is medium-sized. The chain employs TRBV11-1 and TRBJ2-3. The CDR3 sequence is 14 residues long. CDR1 SGHAT and CDR2 FQDESV come from the germline V gene (reference sequence). The CDR3 here is CASSLAFVYGEQYF.

This chain uses TRBV7-2 with TRBJ1-2; TCRdb's assignment of TRBD1 cannot be checked, as there is no DNA. Germline CDR1 is SGHTA and CDR2 is FQGNSA. CDR3 length: 14 amino acids. CDR3 sequence reads: CASSRDRLDGGYTF.

The chain uses TRBV6-2 or TRBV6-3 and TRBJ2-1; TCRdb returns TRBD1, unconfirmable since there is no DNA. The CDR3 extends over 14 amino acids. CDR1 is MNHEY and CDR2 is SVGEGT in the germline V gene. The CDR3 loop reads CASRGLSSYNEQFF.

The chain couples TRBV5-4 to TRBJ1-6. CDR3 length: 14 amino acids. Germline values: CDR1 SGHNT, CDR2 YYREEE (reference sequence). CDR3 loop: CASSQESYNSPLHF.

This clonotype is classed as medium-sized by frequency. The V gene is TRBV6-5, the J gene TRBJ1-6; TCRdb designates TRBD1, a call that cannot be tested without DNA. Germline loops: CDR1 MNHEY, CDR2 SVGAGI. The CDR3 extends over 14 amino acids. CDR3 in amino acids: CASTPKGQNSPLHF.

This clonotype is medium-sized (0.01 to 0.1%) by frequency. This chain connects TRBV27 to TRBJ2-7; there is no DNA to check the TCRdb D call of TRBD1. CDR1 is MNHEY, CDR2 SMNVEV, per germline (reference sequence). The CDR3 extends over 16 amino acids. This CDR3 is CASSLLGQHSYYEQYF.